This T cell receptor beta chain was sequenced for a study of T cell changes during pregnancy in multiple sclerosis. This clone was seen more than once but under ten times. The CDR3 runs 15 residues. Trimming took off 7 bases at V and 4 bases at J, with 18 bases between the two ends. Germline CDR1 is MDHEN and CDR2 is SYDVKM. Assay: immunoSEQ multiplex PCR; the TCRdb copy retains only in-frame clones and omits some. The sample includes more than 15,000 clones, 80% to 90% of them seen just once. Here the sequenced sample was CD8+ T cells from peripheral blood mononuclear cells, taken in the third trimester of pregnancy. This TCR derives from a female donor in good health, enrolled as a control in a pregnancy study. The chain employs TRBV28 and TRBJ2-3, with a tentative D call TRBD1 (5 bases). For the CDR3, the DNA is TGTGCCAGCAACCATCGCAGGGATGGGGCAGATACGCAGTATTTT. Protein product: CASNHRRDGADTQYF.